The rows below give T cell receptor beta chains drawn from one sample of a study of HIV-infected children after antiretroviral therapy interruption. In TCRdb, the 3' RACE reads were re-called with MiXCR into one record per CDR3 protein. Among 90,000 or so distinct CDR3 sequences listed, approximately 6.9% were seen once. The sample in question was CD45RA+ CD4+ T cells from PBMCs, pooled from several time points, obtained from a donor given antiretroviral therapy, either interrupted or continuous. These receptors were obtained from a pool of human donors with HIV. Each CDR3 is given with its conserved first and last residue. The D gene is left open where the match is weak. Expanded clones get a size class; other rows say once, few or many, or leave the size out.

>many|-|TRBJ2-4|TRBV2
TGTGCCAGCAGCCGCGGAGGTGCCAAAAACATTCAGTACTTC
CASSRGGAKNIQYF
>many|-|TRBJ2-2|TRBV2
TGTGCCAGCAGACCGACTAATGGGGAGCTGTTTTTT
CASRPTNGELFF
>few|-|TRBJ2-3|TRBV2
TGTGCCAGCAGTGAGCCGACCACAGATACGCAGTATTTT
CASSEPTTDTQYF
>-|-|TRBJ2-7|TRBV10-3
TGTGCCATCAGTGAGTCCTTTCTGAGGGAGCAGTACTTC
CAISESFLREQYF
>many|-|TRBJ2-7|TRBV3-1
TGTGCCAGCAGCCGACGGCCGGGCACCTACGAGCAGTACTTC
CASSRRPGTYEQYF
>few|-|TRBJ2-5|TRBV15
TGTGCCACCAGCAGAGATTACCAAGAGACCCAGTACTTC
CATSRDYQETQYF
>many|-|TRBJ1-5|TRBV5-1
TGCGCCAGCAGCTTGGAGGGTGGGGGCCAGCCCCAGCATTTT
CASSLEGGGQPQHF
>-|-|TRBJ1-2|TRBV13
TGTGCCAGCAGCTTAGGGGGTTGGCAGGGGCCGGTCTATGGCTACACCTTC
CASSLGGWQGPVYGYTF
>many|-|TRBJ1-5|TRBV12-3/TRBV12-4
TGTGCCAGCAGTTTAGAAGGGCGGAATCAGCCCCAGCATTTT
CASSLEGRNQPQHF
>many|-|TRBJ2-1|TRBV29-1
TGCAGCGTTGTAGTGGTAGCCGGTGAGCAGTTCTTC
CSVVVVAGEQFF
>many|-|TRBJ1-6|TRBV28
TGTGCCAGCAGCCAGGGAAATTCACCCCTCCACTTT
CASSQGNSPLHF
>few|-|TRBJ1-4|TRBV6-6
TGTGCCAGCAGTAAAAATGGGGAAGGAAATGAAAAACTGTTTTTT
CASSKNGEGNEKLFF
>few|TRBD2|TRBJ2-3|TRBV28
TGTGCCAGCAGTCCCTTGGGAGCGGGGGTATCAGATACGCAGTATTTT
CASSPLGAGVSDTQYF
>-|TRBD1|TRBJ1-6|TRBV25-1
TGTGCCAGCAGTGAGACGGACAGGCAGAATTCACCCCTCCACTTT
CASSETDRQNSPLHF
>-|-|TRBJ2-3|TRBV9
TGTGCCAGCAGCGTACTAGATACGCAGTATTTT
CASSVLDTQYF
>many|-|TRBJ1-6|TRBV21-1
TGTGCCAGCAGCAAAGACCTGGACGGACCGAAGGGGTCACCCCTCCACTTT
CASSKDLDGPKGSPLHF
>many|-|TRBJ2-1|TRBV10-2
TGCGCCAGCAGTGGGGGAGGGGGCGTTTACAATGAGCAGTTCTTC
CASSGGGGVYNEQFF
>few|-|TRBJ2-7|TRBV5-1
TGCGCCAGCAGCCCGGACGGAAGTCCCTACGAGCAGTACTTC
CASSPDGSPYEQYF
>-|-|TRBJ2-7|TRBV19
TGTGCCAGTGGTTGGGGAAACGAGCAGTACTTC
CASGWGNEQYF
>many|TRBD1|TRBJ2-4|TRBV19
TGTGCCAGTAGACCAGCTCCGGGACAGGGAAGGGAGGGAGCCAAAAACATTCAGTACTTC
CASRPAPGQGREGAKNIQYF
>few|-|TRBJ2-4|TRBV3-1
TGTGCCAGCAGCCAAGATGTCGCGGGCATTCAGTACTTC
CASSQDVAGIQYF
>many|TRBD1|TRBJ2-7|TRBV27
TGTGCCAGCAGTTCGCTTGCGACAGGGATCTACGAGCAGTACTTC
CASSSLATGIYEQYF
>many|-|TRBJ1-1|TRBV4-1
TGCGCCAGCAGCCCAACCCCGACGGGGGGTACTGAAGCTTTCTTT
CASSPTPTGGTEAFF
>-|-|TRBJ2-5|TRBV9
TGTGCCAGCAGCGTTGAAGGGCCCACCCAGTACTTC
CASSVEGPTQYF
>-|-|TRBJ1-1|TRBV20-1
TGCAGTGCTATTAAAACGGCTGAAGCTTTCTTT
CSAIKTAEAFF
>many|TRBD1|TRBJ1-5|TRBV19
TGTGCCAGTGACGACGGACAGGGGGCTTATCAGCCCCAGCATTTT
CASDDGQGAYQPQHF
>medium-sized|-|TRBJ2-7|TRBV7-8
TGTGCCAGCAGCCCGGACTCAATTGGAGCCTACGAGCAGTACTTC
CASSPDSIGAYEQYF
>-|-|TRBJ2-7|TRBV12-3/TRBV12-4
TGTGCCAGCAGTTTAGCGAAAGACTACACCGTAGCCTACGAGCAGTACTTC
CASSLAKDYTVAYEQYF
>many|TRBD2|TRBJ2-3|TRBV19
TGTGCCAGTAGCTCGACTAGCGGGATTTTAGATACGCAGTATTTT
CASSSTSGILDTQYF
>many|-|TRBJ1-5|TRBV5-1
TGCGCCAGCAGCCTAGACATCGGGTCGGGTCAGCCCCAGCATTTT
CASSLDIGSGQPQHF
>many|-|TRBJ1-5|TRBV7-3
TGTGCCAGCAGCTTAAGGCAGCAGCCCCAGCATTTT
CASSLRQQPQHF
>few|-|TRBJ2-2|TRBV12-5
TGTGCTAGTGGTTTGGTACCGGGAGTTCACACCGGGGAGCTGTTTTTT
CASGLVPGVHTGELFF
>few|-|TRBJ2-1|TRBV3-1
TGTGCCAGCAGAAACGGACACCAGGGTAGCTCCTACAATGAGCAGTTCTTC
CASRNGHQGSSYNEQFF
>many|TRBD2|TRBJ2-1|TRBV3-1
TGTGCCAGCAGCCAAGCTCCTGGACTAGCGGGAGGGGACAATGAGCAGTTCTTC
CASSQAPGLAGGDNEQFF
>-|TRBD2|TRBJ2-1|TRBV7-2
TGTGCCAGCAGCTCCGGCGGGGGGAACCCCCTCGAGCAGTTCTTC
CASSSGGGNPLEQFF
>many|TRBD1|TRBJ2-7|TRBV10-1
TGCGCCAGCAGCGAGCCCTCAAAAACAGGGGGCCGAATAAGGTCCTACGAGCAGTACTTC
CASSEPSKTGGRIRSYEQYF
>-|TRBD1|TRBJ2-7|TRBV11-3
TGTGCCAGCAGCTTAGATCGTTGGGGACAGGGCGACTACGAGCAGTACTTC
CASSLDRWGQGDYEQYF
>many|-|TRBJ2-1|TRBV5-1
TGCGCCAGCAGCTTGGAGGGTTTAGCAGGTGAGCAGTTCTTC
CASSLEGLAGEQFF
>few|-|TRBJ2-1|TRBV5-1
TGCGCCAGCAGCGAGGTGACGAGCTCCTACAATGAGCAGTTCTTC
CASSEVTSSYNEQFF
>many|-|TRBJ2-4|TRBV7-2
TGTGCCAGCAGCTTTGATGGCCGAAACATTCAGTACTTC
CASSFDGRNIQYF
>many|-|TRBJ2-7|TRBV7-2
TGTGCCAGCAGTTGGGGGGCGGGGTCCTACGAGCAGTACTTC
CASSWGAGSYEQYF
>few|TRBD2|TRBJ2-1|TRBV7-2
TGTGCCAGCAGCTTAAACGCTCTAGCGGGAGGTGAGCAGTTCTTC
CASSLNALAGGEQFF
>-|TRBD2|TRBJ2-1|TRBV5-1
TGCGCCAGCAGCTTGGGGGGGAGGGAGTACAATGAGCAGTTCTTC
CASSLGGREYNEQFF
>many|TRBD1|TRBJ2-7|TRBV20-1
TGCAGTGCTAGTCACAGGGGGACCACAAACTACGAGCAGTACTTC
CSASHRGTTNYEQYF